The present T cell receptor (beta chain) was sequenced within a study of Graves' ophthalmopathy and Graves' hyperthyroidism. Overall study findings and caveats: Among expanded thyroid clonotypes above 0.001 frequency, most also occurred in blood.

Exclusion criteria comprised other autoimmune diseases, uncontrolled infections, pregnancy or lactation in patients. The CDR3 has 16 amino acids. Germline V gene lookup returns CDR1 LNHDA and CDR2 SQIVND (reference sequence). Trimming shortened V by 0 bases and J by 0 bases, and 9 bases separated the two germline ends. Only a few counts were recorded for this clonotype. Its specificity is unknown. RNA served as the template for amplifying TCR beta CDR3 regions. A first-round RT-PCR used HTBI primers, followed by a second-round multiplex PCR. TCRdb fed the multiplex PCR reads into MiXCR, producing one record per CDR3 protein. Of hundreds of thousands of distinct CDR3 sequences in the sample, around 50% were seen once.

Sequenced material: peripheral blood. This receptor was obtained from an adult man with Graves' ophthalmopathy. J is TRBJ1-5 and V is TRBV19, with D maybe TRBD1 (6 bases). CDR3 in amino acids: CASSIEGTHSNQPQHF. Here the CDR3 DNA reads TGTGCCAGTAGTATAGAAGGGACACATAGCAATCAGCCCCAGCATTTT.